The sequence of this T cell receptor beta chain was determined in a study of PD-1 blockade in classical Hodgkin lymphoma. Study-level background: Patients were administered nivolumab (3 mg/kg intravenously) every 2 weeks. Study-level findings and limits: Exclusion was the outcome for patients who began nivolumab under 1 year after ASCT. At baseline, newly diagnosed patients reportedly showed less TCR diversity than healthy donors. Compared with baseline, CD4+ but not CD8+ TCR diversity had risen significantly by C4D1.

A few counts support this clone. Its antigen is not identified. Specified time point: cycle 4 day 1 (C4D1), after 5 to 7 weeks of nivolumab. There was relapse after autologous stem cell transplantation in every patient, and there was variation in brentuximab vedotin exposure. Magnetic negative selection, applied to thawed PBMCs, was used to isolate the CD8+ T cells. Measured with immunoSEQ multiplex PCR; TCRdb has only the in-frame clones, and not every one. The table lists 15,000 to 25,000 clones, roughly 84% of them singletons. The sequence derives from a human donor with classical Hodgkin lymphoma. This material consisted of CD8+ T cells from blood, taken before the fourth cycle of nivolumab.

The CDR3 DNA follows: TGCGCCAGCAGCTCGGGACCGAATCAGCCCCAGCATTTT. It is translated as CASSSGPNQPQHF. The chain recombines TRBV5-1 with TRBJ1-5; D possibly corresponds to TRBD1 (5 bases). Trimming took 3 bases from V and 4 from J, leaving 8 bases between them. Germline CDR1 reads SGHRS; CDR2 reads YFSETQ. This CDR3 is built from 13 residues.